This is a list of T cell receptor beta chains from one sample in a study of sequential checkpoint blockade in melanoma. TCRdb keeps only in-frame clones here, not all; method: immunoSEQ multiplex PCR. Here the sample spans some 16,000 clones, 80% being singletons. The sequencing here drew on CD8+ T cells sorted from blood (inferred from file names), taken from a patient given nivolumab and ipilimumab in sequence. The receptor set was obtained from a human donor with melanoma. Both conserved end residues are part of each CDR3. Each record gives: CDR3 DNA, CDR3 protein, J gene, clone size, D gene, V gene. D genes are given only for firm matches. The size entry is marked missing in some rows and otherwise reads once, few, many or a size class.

CDR3nt: TGTGCCAGCAGCCCACAGGGAAGAGACTACGAGCAGTACTTC
CDR3aa: CASSPQGRDYEQYF
j_gene: TRBJ2-7
abundance: -
d_gene: -
v_gene: TRBV11-3

CDR3nt: TGCGCCAGCAGCCAGGGGGACAGTCTCTCCTACGAGCAGTACTTC
CDR3aa: CASSQGDSLSYEQYF
j_gene: TRBJ2-7
abundance: -
d_gene: TRBD1
v_gene: TRBV4-3

CDR3nt: TGTGCCAGCAGCTTTGAATCGAGCGTTAGAGCTTTCTTT
CDR3aa: CASSFESSVRAFF
j_gene: TRBJ1-1
abundance: once
d_gene: -
v_gene: TRBV7-9

CDR3nt: TGTGCCAGCAGCGTCTACAGAGACTACGAGCAGTACTTC
CDR3aa: CASSVYRDYEQYF
j_gene: TRBJ2-7
abundance: -
d_gene: -
v_gene: TRBV11-2

CDR3nt: TGCGCCAGCAGCCGCCACCGGGACTCTTTTAGTGAGCAGTACTTC
CDR3aa: CASSRHRDSFSEQYF
j_gene: TRBJ2-7
abundance: few
d_gene: -
v_gene: TRBV4-1

CDR3nt: TGTGCCAGCTCATCGACAGCGAACTATGGCTACACCTTC
CDR3aa: CASSSTANYGYTF
j_gene: TRBJ1-2
abundance: -
d_gene: -
v_gene: TRBV18

CDR3nt: TGTGCCAGCAGCCTCCAGGGGGAACCCTCAGGCTATGGCTACACCTTC
CDR3aa: CASSLQGEPSGYGYTF
j_gene: TRBJ1-2
abundance: -
d_gene: TRBD1
v_gene: TRBV7-9

CDR3nt: TGTGCCAGCAGTTTATCAGTCGACTACGAGCAGTACTTC
CDR3aa: CASSLSVDYEQYF
j_gene: TRBJ2-7
abundance: -
d_gene: -
v_gene: TRBV27

CDR3nt: TGTGCCAGTAGTATTATGGCAGGGCTCAGTTCGAGCAATCAGCCCCAGCATTTT
CDR3aa: CASSIMAGLSSSNQPQHF
j_gene: TRBJ1-5
abundance: medium-sized
d_gene: -
v_gene: TRBV19

CDR3nt: TGTGCCGAGGAGGGAGGCCATTACAATGAGCAGTTCTTC
CDR3aa: CAEEGGHYNEQFF
j_gene: TRBJ2-1
abundance: -
d_gene: -
v_gene: TRBV7-9

CDR3nt: TGTGCCAGGGAAACAGGGGACTCGTTCCACGAGCAGTACTTC
CDR3aa: CARETGDSFHEQYF
j_gene: TRBJ2-7
abundance: -
d_gene: -
v_gene: TRBV2

CDR3nt: TGTGCCAGCAGCCAAGTGGGGACTAGCGGATTCGAGCAGTACTTC
CDR3aa: CASSQVGTSGFEQYF
j_gene: TRBJ2-7
abundance: -
d_gene: TRBD2
v_gene: TRBV4-2

CDR3nt: TGTGCCAGTAGTCCTAGCCTCACCTACGAGCAGTACTTC
CDR3aa: CASSPSLTYEQYF
j_gene: TRBJ2-7
abundance: -
d_gene: -
v_gene: TRBV19

CDR3nt: TGCGCCAGCAGCCTTCCGGGACAGAACTACGAGCAGTACTTC
CDR3aa: CASSLPGQNYEQYF
j_gene: TRBJ2-7
abundance: -
d_gene: TRBD1
v_gene: TRBV4-1

CDR3nt: TGTGCCAGCAGCTGGACTAGCGGATCCTACGAGCAGTACTTC
CDR3aa: CASSWTSGSYEQYF
j_gene: TRBJ2-7
abundance: -
d_gene: TRBD2
v_gene: TRBV7-2

CDR3nt: TGTGCCAGCAGCCAAGAAGACGGGGGGATGAACGAGCAGTACTTC
CDR3aa: CASSQEDGGMNEQYF
j_gene: TRBJ2-7
abundance: -
d_gene: TRBD2
v_gene: TRBV4-2

CDR3nt: TGTGCCACCAGCAATCTTCGGGACAGCCAAGGGGCTTTCTTT
CDR3aa: CATSNLRDSQGAFF
j_gene: TRBJ1-1
abundance: -
d_gene: TRBD1
v_gene: TRBV15

CDR3nt: TGTGCCTGGACATCAGGGGAAGCCGACACCGGGGAGCTGTTTTTT
CDR3aa: CAWTSGEADTGELFF
j_gene: TRBJ2-2
abundance: -
d_gene: -
v_gene: TRBV30

CDR3nt: TGCGCCAGCAGCTGGGGGACAGGAGAGAGAGAGCAGTACTTC
CDR3aa: CASSWGTGEREQYF
j_gene: TRBJ2-7
abundance: -
d_gene: TRBD1
v_gene: TRBV5-1

CDR3nt: TGCGCCAGCAGCCTAATCCACGCCGGACAGCCCTTCTCTGGGGCCAACGTCCTGACTTTC
CDR3aa: CASSLIHAGQPFSGANVLTF
j_gene: TRBJ2-6
abundance: -
d_gene: -
v_gene: TRBV4-1

CDR3nt: TGTGCCAGCAGCCTCCTGGGGAACTTTCCTAGCGCTGAAGCTTTCTTT
CDR3aa: CASSLLGNFPSAEAFF
j_gene: TRBJ1-1
abundance: -
d_gene: -
v_gene: TRBV11-2

CDR3nt: TGTGCCAGCAGCCAGCTAGCAACTAATGAAAAACTGTTTTTT
CDR3aa: CASSQLATNEKLFF
j_gene: TRBJ1-4
abundance: -
d_gene: -
v_gene: TRBV13

CDR3nt: TGTGCCAGCAGCTTAGCTCGGAATCAGCCCCAGCATTTT
CDR3aa: CASSLARNQPQHF
j_gene: TRBJ1-5
abundance: -
d_gene: -
v_gene: TRBV7-2

CDR3nt: TGCGCCAGCAGTCCAAGGACAGGGAGAATCTACGAGCAGTACTTC
CDR3aa: CASSPRTGRIYEQYF
j_gene: TRBJ2-7
abundance: -
d_gene: TRBD1
v_gene: TRBV5-1

CDR3nt: TGTGCCAGCAGTTTATCGGGGACAGGGAGTGGCTACACCTTC
CDR3aa: CASSLSGTGSGYTF
j_gene: TRBJ1-2
abundance: few
d_gene: TRBD1
v_gene: TRBV27

CDR3nt: TGCGCCAGCAGCCAAGAGGACACCAACAATCAGCCCCAGCATTTT
CDR3aa: CASSQEDTNNQPQHF
j_gene: TRBJ1-5
abundance: -
d_gene: -
v_gene: TRBV4-1

CDR3nt: TGTGCCAGCAGTTATGGACTAGCGGGACAGGCCTACGAGCAGTACTTC
CDR3aa: CASSYGLAGQAYEQYF
j_gene: TRBJ2-7
abundance: -
d_gene: TRBD2
v_gene: TRBV6-5

CDR3nt: TGTGCCAGCAGTTTATCTTGGACAGGAACTAACTATGGCTACACCTTC
CDR3aa: CASSLSWTGTNYGYTF
j_gene: TRBJ1-2
abundance: -
d_gene: TRBD1
v_gene: TRBV27